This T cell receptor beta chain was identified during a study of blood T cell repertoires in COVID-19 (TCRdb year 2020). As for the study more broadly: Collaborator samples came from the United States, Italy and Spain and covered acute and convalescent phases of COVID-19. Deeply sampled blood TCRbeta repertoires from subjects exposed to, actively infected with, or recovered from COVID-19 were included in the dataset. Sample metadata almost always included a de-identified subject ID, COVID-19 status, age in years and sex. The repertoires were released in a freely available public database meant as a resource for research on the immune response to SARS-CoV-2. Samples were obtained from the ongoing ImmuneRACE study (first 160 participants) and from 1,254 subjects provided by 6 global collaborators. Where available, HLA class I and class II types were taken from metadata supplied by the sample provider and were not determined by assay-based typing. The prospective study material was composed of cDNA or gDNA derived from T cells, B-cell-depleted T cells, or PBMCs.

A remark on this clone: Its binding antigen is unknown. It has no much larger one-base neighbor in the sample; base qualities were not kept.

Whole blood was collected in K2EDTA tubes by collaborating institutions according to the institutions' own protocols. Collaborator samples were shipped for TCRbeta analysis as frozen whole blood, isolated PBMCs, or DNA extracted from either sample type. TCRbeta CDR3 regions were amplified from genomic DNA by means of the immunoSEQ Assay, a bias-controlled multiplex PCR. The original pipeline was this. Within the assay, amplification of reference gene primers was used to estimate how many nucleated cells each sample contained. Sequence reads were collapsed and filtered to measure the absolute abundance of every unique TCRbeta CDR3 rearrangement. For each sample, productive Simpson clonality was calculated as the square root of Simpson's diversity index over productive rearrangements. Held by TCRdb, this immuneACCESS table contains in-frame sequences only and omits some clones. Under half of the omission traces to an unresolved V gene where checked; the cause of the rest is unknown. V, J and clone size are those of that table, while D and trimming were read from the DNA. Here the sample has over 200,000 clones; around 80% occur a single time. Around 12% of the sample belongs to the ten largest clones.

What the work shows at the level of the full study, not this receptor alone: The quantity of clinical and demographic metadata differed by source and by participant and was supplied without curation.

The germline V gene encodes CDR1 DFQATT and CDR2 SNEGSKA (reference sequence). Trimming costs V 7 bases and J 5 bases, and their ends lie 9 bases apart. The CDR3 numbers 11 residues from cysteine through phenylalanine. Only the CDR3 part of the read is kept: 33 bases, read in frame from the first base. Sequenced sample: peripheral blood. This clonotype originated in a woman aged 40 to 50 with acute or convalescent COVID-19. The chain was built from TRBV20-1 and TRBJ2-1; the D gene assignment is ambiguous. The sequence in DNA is TGCAGTGGTCAGAAAAACAATGAGCAGTTCTTC. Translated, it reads CSGQKNNEQFF.